One T cell receptor (beta chain) is described in this entry. This clonotype was counted only a few times. Its antigen is unknown. Since a much larger clone is just one base distant, this may be a read error. This sample is part of a study of CD8 T cells in ankylosing spondylitis (dated by TCRdb to between 2016 and 2019). About the investigation overall: The study set out to find disease-linked TCR variants by profiling T cell receptor beta repertoires in ankylosing spondylitis patients and healthy donors. The whole study cohort included over a hundred healthy donors and under 30 ankylosing spondylitis patients. Peripheral blood was sampled, and synovial fluid was also collected from ankylosing spondylitis patients. The full study reports these points: The disease-linked clones were reported to be significantly enriched in matched synovial fluid samples from ankylosing spondylitis patients. Blood from ankylosing spondylitis patients appeared to be characterized by a TCR beta motif composed of under ten highly homologous amino acid variants. Some motif variants had previously been reported in the synovial fluid and blood of reactive arthritis patients, which suggests shared mechanisms of disease initiation. The disease-linked clones had a CD8+ phenotype and were found at relatively low frequencies in peripheral blood.

The run used an Illumina HiSeq 2500. Quantitative 5'-RACE with molecular barcodes was the method used to prepare the TCR beta libraries. Turning to the authors' computational methods: A new computational method, built on a probabilistic model of VDJ rearrangement, was used to identify disease-linked TCR variants. The public reads were reanalyzed by TCRdb: fastp trimming at Q25, MiXCR alignment, in-frame beta chains only. Rows are combined by CDR3 protein, so each entry shows the most common genes and DNA. The V and J calls follow TCRdb's processing rather than the paper's. The sample data list roughly 230,000 distinct CDR3 sequences, and under 20% of these were observed just once. Around a third of the sample is held by the ten biggest clonotypes. The CDR3 starts with the cysteine, ends with the phenylalanine, and has 13 residues. The DNA shown is the 39-base CDR3, in frame from base 1. V is cut by 3 bases and J by 0 bases, and the space between the germline ends is 5 bases. According to the germline V gene, CDR1 reads MNHEY and CDR2 reads SVGEGT.

The sequence is built from TRBV6-2 or TRBV6-3 and TRBJ2-5; the D segment cannot be called with confidence. The sequence was obtained from a male donor with ankylosing spondylitis or in good health (not recorded which). The material sequenced was blood, either unsorted or a sorted T cell fraction (not recorded which). The CDR3 region: CASSYYDQETQYF. The DNA sequence is given as TGTGCCAGCAGTTATTACGACCAAGAGACCCAGTACTTC.